This TCR beta chain is drawn from a study of blood T cell repertoires in COVID-19. Study as a whole: The United States, Italy and Spain supplied acute and convalescent COVID-19 samples. PBMCs, B-cell-depleted T cells, or T cells were the source of the cDNA or gDNA that made up the material.

Original handling: The assay estimated nucleated cells by amplifying reference gene primers. Using immunoSEQ multiplex PCR, the repertoire was profiled, and TCRdb retains in-frame clones only, with some absent. V and J calls plus clone size are reproduced from that table; the DNA served to infer D and trimming. The table includes around 450,000 clones, nearly 90% detected once. The study recruited people aged about 18 to 90 years across more than 20 US areas. V shed 7 bases and J shed 8 bases, with 14 bases lying between them. Germline lookup yields CDR1 LNHDA and CDR2 SQIVND (reference sequence). This CDR3 comprises 12 residues.

The J gene is TRBJ1-2, the V gene TRBV19; D ambiguous. The clonotype was recovered from a young woman with acute COVID-19. Sequences were obtained from PBMCs or T cells enriched from blood (not recorded which). As DNA, the CDR3 is TGTGCCAGTACCCCGGGAGGAGGCGGCTACACCTTC. Its translation is CASTPGGGGYTF.